This record covers a single TCR beta chain. Its cognate antigen is unknown. The data were taken from a study of T-cell reconstitution after alpha-beta-depleted transplantation in children. A TCRbeta library incorporating unique molecular identifiers was prepared. A single record per CDR3 protein comes from TCRdb applying MiXCR to the PCR reads. The sample lists about 600,000 distinct CDR3 sequences, 13% occurring once. Overall study findings and caveats: Diversity and T-cell counts at one year after transplant derived mostly from new T cells. About two months after transplant, alpha-beta T cells reportedly came from several hundred expanded graft clones.

The V gene end was trimmed by 1 base and the J gene end by 5 bases; junction bases not matched to a gene: 5. Germline V CDR1 and CDR2: ENHRY, SYGVKD. This CDR3 comprises 15 residues. The sample in question was PBMCs, mostly from graft donor cells, obtained 360 days after TCRalphabeta/CD19-depleted stem cell transplant. The V call is TRBV10-3, the J call TRBJ2-1; 7 bases fit TRBD2. This clonotype originated in a male patient younger than 18 who had a stem cell transplant for acute myeloid leukemia, so the T cells may come from the graft donor. CDR3 sequence: CAISELRELNNEQFF. In DNA form, the CDR3 reads TGTGCCATCAGTGAGTTGCGGGAGCTAAACAATGAGCAGTTCTTC.